Listed below are T cell receptor beta chains from one sample, sequenced in a study of T cells in Graves' hyperthyroidism and ophthalmopathy. TCRdb called the multiplex PCR reads again in MiXCR, with one record for every CDR3 protein. The data show about 700,000 distinct CDR3 sequences, roughly 15% seen once. The sample consisted of blood. These receptors were obtained from a young woman with Graves' hyperthyroidism. Each CDR3 is given with its conserved first and last residue. Each record gives: D gene, J gene, V gene, clone size, CDR3 DNA, CDR3 protein. The D gene is left open where the match is weak. The size entry is marked missing in some rows and otherwise reads once, few, many or a size class.

TRBD2 | TRBJ2-6 | TRBV7-9 | many | TGTGCCAGCAGCCCACGGGGGGGCTCTGGGGCCAACGTCCTGACTTTC | CASSPRGGSGANVLTF
NA | TRBJ2-5 | TRBV28 | many | TGTGTCACCGGGTCGCCCCAATCTGGAAAAAGTGGGAACGGAGAGACCCAGTACTTC | CVTGSPQSGKSGNGETQYF
NA | TRBJ2-1 | TRBV19 | NA | TGTGCCAGTCGCCAGGGTTACAATGAGCAGTTCTTC | CASRQGYNEQFF
TRBD2 | TRBJ2-1 | TRBV20-1 | many | TGCAGTGCTAGACCTACCGTATCCGGGACTAGCGGTCCCTCGAGCTCCTACAATGAGCAGTTCTTC | CSARPTVSGTSGPSSSYNEQFF
NA | TRBJ2-1 | TRBV2 | once | TGTGCCAGCAGTTCCGACTTTCTCTCCTACAATGAGCAGTTCTTC | CASSSDFLSYNEQFF
TRBD1 | TRBJ2-5 | TRBV28 | many | TGTGCCAGCATCCCCTGGGGGCAGGGGGCAAAGACCCAGTACTTC | CASIPWGQGAKTQYF
TRBD2 | TRBJ2-1 | TRBV4-1 | few | TGCGCCAGCAGCCAAGATCTGACTAGCGGGTCCTACAATGAGCAGTTCTTC | CASSQDLTSGSYNEQFF
TRBD2 | TRBJ2-5 | TRBV29-1 | NA | TGCAGCATTCGCCCGCGACTAGCGGGAGACCTCCAAGAGACCCAGTACTTC | CSIRPRLAGDLQETQYF
TRBD2 | TRBJ2-1 | TRBV6-1 | few | TGTGCCAGCAGTTCGTGGACTAGCGGGAGCTTCTATGAGCAGTTCTTC | CASSSWTSGSFYEQFF
TRBD1 | TRBJ2-7 | TRBV13 | many | TGTGCCAGCAGCGTGGGGGACAGGGACACCTACGAGCAGTACTTC | CASSVGDRDTYEQYF
NA | TRBJ2-7 | TRBV18 | many | TGTGCCAGCTCACCACAGCCCCTGGGGGAGCAGTACTTC | CASSPQPLGEQYF
TRBD2 | TRBJ2-7 | TRBV9 | many | TGTGCCAGCAGTGTTGGTAGCGGGAGCTACGAGCAGTACTTC | CASSVGSGSYEQYF
TRBD1 | TRBJ1-3 | TRBV5-1 | NA | TGCGCCAGCAGCTTCACCGGGACAGATCTGAATCCGGAGGGGGACACCATATATTTT | CASSFTGTDLNPEGDTIYF
NA | TRBJ1-2 | TRBV13 | NA | TGTGCCAGCAGCTTTCTCTGGGGAGTCACTGCGAACGGCAGCTATGGCTACACCTTC | CASSFLWGVTANGSYGYTF
TRBD2 | TRBJ2-3 | TRBV5-5 | many | TGTGCCAGCAGCTTGGCCCGGTTAGGGAGGGGCGATACGCAGTATTTT | CASSLARLGRGDTQYF
NA | TRBJ2-5 | TRBV4-1 | NA | TGCGCCAGCAGCCCCCAAGCCGGAGGCGAGACCCAGTACTTC | CASSPQAGGETQYF
NA | TRBJ1-4 | TRBV30 | many | TGTGCCTGGAGCGCCGGGACAACAACTAATGAAAAACTGTTTTTT | CAWSAGTTTNEKLFF
TRBD2 | TRBJ2-1 | TRBV20-1 | NA | TGCAGTGCTAGAGTGACTAGCGGGAGGGCCCCTGAGCAGTTCTTC | CSARVTSGRAPEQFF
NA | TRBJ2-1 | TRBV28 | many | TGTGCCAGCAACAAAGACTACAATGAGCAGTTCTTC | CASNKDYNEQFF
TRBD1 | TRBJ2-7 | TRBV30 | many | TGTGCCTGGAGTGTAAGGGGGCAGGGAAGAGGGGGCGAGCAGTACTTC | CAWSVRGQGRGGEQYF
NA | TRBJ2-2 | TRBV2 | many | TGTGCCAGCAGCCTCCGCACGGGGTCGAGCACCGGGGAGCTGTTTTTT | CASSLRTGSSTGELFF
NA | TRBJ2-6 | TRBV12-3/TRBV12-4 | once | TGTGCCAGCAGTTATAGTAGCGTCCTCTCTGGGGCCAACGTCCTGACTTTC | CASSYSSVLSGANVLTF
TRBD1 | TRBJ1-4 | TRBV14 | few | TGTGCCAGCAGCCAGCGACAGGGAGACCGTGAAAAACTGTTTTTT | CASSQRQGDREKLFF
NA | TRBJ2-1 | TRBV20-1 | NA | TGCAGTGCTAGAGGGATCGCGGCAGGGCTTCCAGACAATGAGCAGTTCTTC | CSARGIAAGLPDNEQFF
TRBD1 | TRBJ1-2 | TRBV14 | NA | TGTGCCAGCAGCCAGCGTCCCGGGACAGGGAACTATGGCTACACCTTC | CASSQRPGTGNYGYTF
TRBD2 | TRBJ2-7 | TRBV6-1 | NA | TGTGCCAGCAGTGACGCCGGGACTAGCGTATTCTCCTACGAGCAGTACTTC | CASSDAGTSVFSYEQYF
TRBD2 | TRBJ2-2 | TRBV19 | NA | TGTGCCAGTAGGACGACTAGCGGACCCGGGGAGCTGTTTTTT | CASRTTSGPGELFF
NA | TRBJ2-1 | TRBV18 | many | TGTGCCAGCTCGCGGGTGGGCTCCTACAATGAGCAGTTCTTC | CASSRVGSYNEQFF
NA | TRBJ2-7 | TRBV11-2 | many | TGTGCCAGCAGCCTCAGGGGCAGGGAGCAGTACTTC | CASSLRGREQYF
NA | TRBJ1-1 | TRBV12-3/TRBV12-4 | many | TGTGCCAGCAGTTTACAGTGGGAGAACACTGAAGCTTTCTTT | CASSLQWENTEAFF
NA | TRBJ2-7 | TRBV27 | many | TGTGCCAGCAGTTCCGGGACTTCCTACGAGCAGTACTTC | CASSSGTSYEQYF
NA | TRBJ1-6 | TRBV25-1 | NA | TGTGCCAGCAGTGAATGGGACAAGAATTCACCCCTCCACTTT | CASSEWDKNSPLHF
NA | TRBJ1-5 | TRBV4-1 | few | TGCGCCAGCAGCCAAGTTTCAGGGGCCAGCAATCAGCCCCAGCATTTT | CASSQVSGASNQPQHF
NA | TRBJ1-4 | TRBV2 | NA | TGTGCCAGAAGGGACGGTCCTAATGAAAAACTGTTTTTT | CARRDGPNEKLFF
TRBD2 | TRBJ2-1 | TRBV28 | few | TGTGCCAGCAGCCTGTCGACTAGCGGGCTTTACGATGAGCAGTTCTTC | CASSLSTSGLYDEQFF
NA | TRBJ1-5 | TRBV6-6 | few | TGTGCCAGCAGTTACTCGGCAGGGTATCAGCCCCAGCATTTT | CASSYSAGYQPQHF
NA | TRBJ1-1 | TRBV20-1 | many | TGCAGTGCCAGTATGCCTCGACCGACAGGCGCGATGAACACTGAAGCTTTCTTT | CSASMPRPTGAMNTEAFF
TRBD2 | TRBJ2-3 | TRBV2 | many | TGTGCCAGCAGTAGACTAGCGGGAGGAAGCACAGATACGCAGTATTTT | CASSRLAGGSTDTQYF
TRBD1 | TRBJ1-5 | TRBV5-6 | NA | TGTGCCAGCAGCATTGGGACAGGGGACAATCAGCCCCAGCATTTT | CASSIGTGDNQPQHF
TRBD1 | TRBJ1-4 | TRBV20-1 | many | TGCAGTGCTTCAACCGAAGGACAGGGGGCAGGTGAAAAACTGTTTTTT | CSASTEGQGAGEKLFF